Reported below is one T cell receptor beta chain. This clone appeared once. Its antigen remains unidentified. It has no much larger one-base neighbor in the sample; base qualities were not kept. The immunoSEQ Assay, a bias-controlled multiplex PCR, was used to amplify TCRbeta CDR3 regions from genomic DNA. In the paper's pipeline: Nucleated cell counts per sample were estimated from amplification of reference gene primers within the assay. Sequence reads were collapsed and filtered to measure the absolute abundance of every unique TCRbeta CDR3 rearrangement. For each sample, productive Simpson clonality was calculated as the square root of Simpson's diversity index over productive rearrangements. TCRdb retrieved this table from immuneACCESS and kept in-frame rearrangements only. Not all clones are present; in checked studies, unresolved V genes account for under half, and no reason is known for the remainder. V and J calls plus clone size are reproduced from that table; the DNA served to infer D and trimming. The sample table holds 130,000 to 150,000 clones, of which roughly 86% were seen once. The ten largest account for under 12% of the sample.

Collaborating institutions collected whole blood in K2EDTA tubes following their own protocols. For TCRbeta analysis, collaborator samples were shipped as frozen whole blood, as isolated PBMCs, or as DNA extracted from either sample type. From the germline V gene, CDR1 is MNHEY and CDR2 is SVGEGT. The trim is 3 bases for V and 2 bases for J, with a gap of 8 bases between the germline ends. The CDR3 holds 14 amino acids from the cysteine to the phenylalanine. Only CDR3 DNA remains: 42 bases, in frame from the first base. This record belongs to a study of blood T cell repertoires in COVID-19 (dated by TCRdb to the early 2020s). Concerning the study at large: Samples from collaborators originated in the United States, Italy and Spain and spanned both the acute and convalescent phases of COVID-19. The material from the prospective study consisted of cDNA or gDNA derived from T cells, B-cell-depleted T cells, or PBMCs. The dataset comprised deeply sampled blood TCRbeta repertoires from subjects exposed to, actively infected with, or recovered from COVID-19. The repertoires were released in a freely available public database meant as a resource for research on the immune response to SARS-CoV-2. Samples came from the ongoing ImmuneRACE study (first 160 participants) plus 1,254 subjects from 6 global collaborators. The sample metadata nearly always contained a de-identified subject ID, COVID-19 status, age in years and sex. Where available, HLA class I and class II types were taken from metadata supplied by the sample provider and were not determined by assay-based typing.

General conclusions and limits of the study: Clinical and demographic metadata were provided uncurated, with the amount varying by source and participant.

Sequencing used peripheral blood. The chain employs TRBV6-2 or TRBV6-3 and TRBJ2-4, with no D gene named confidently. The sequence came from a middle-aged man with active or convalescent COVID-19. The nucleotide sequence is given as TGTGCCAGCAGTTATATCGGTACCAAAAACATTCAGTACTTC. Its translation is CASSYIGTKNIQYF.